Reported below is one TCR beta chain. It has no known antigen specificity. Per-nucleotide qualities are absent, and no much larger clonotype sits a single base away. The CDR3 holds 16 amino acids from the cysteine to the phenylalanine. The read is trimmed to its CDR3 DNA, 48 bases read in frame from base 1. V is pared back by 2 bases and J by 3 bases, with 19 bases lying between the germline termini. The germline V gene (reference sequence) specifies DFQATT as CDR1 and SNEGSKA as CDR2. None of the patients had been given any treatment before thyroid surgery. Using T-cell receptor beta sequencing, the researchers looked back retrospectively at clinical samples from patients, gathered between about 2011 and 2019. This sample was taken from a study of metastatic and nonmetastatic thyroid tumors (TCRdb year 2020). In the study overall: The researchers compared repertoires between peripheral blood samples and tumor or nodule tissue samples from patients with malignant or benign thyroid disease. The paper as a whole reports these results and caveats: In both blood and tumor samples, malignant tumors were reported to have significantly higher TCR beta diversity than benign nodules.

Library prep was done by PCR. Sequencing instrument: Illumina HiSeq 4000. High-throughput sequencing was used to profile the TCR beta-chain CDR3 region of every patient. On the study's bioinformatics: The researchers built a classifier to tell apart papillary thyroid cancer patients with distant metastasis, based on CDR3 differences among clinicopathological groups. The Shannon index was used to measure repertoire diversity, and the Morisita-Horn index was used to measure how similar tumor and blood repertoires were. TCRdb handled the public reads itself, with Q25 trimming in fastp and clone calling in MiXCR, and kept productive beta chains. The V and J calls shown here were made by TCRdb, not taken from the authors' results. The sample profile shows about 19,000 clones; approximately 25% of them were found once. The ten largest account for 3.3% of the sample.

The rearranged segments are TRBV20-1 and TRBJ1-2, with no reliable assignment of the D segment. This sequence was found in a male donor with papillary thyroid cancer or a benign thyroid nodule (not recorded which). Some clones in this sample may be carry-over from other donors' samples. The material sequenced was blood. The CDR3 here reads CSARSPGEPQYYGYTF. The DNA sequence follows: TGCAGTGCTAGATCCCCGGGAGAACCCCAATACTATGGCTACACCTTC.